This is a list of T cell receptor beta chains from one sample in a study of T-cell memory formation after mild COVID-19. TCRdb re-called the 5' RACE reads through MiXCR, storing one row per CDR3 protein. The sample records around 500,000 distinct CDR3 sequences, around a sixth being singletons. The sequenced material came from PBMCs or a T cell subset sorted from them (not recorded which). These receptor sequences come from an adult woman who had mild COVID-19 (a few samples of this study predate the infection). Cell type and time point are not known. CDR3s include the opening cysteine and the closing phenylalanine or tryptophan. The D gene is left open where the match is weak. The listing skips clone size in some rows; elsewhere it reads once, few, many or a size class.

clone_size	d_call	v_call	j_call	cdr3_nt	cdr3_aa
.	.	TRBV5-1	TRBJ1-2	TGCGCCAGCAGCTTGTGGGGGGCGGTGGACCATGGCTACACCTTC	CASSLWGAVDHGYTF
few	.	TRBV27	TRBJ2-7	TGTGCCAGCAGTTTATCGCTTGCAGGGGTCTACGAGCAGTACTTC	CASSLSLAGVYEQYF
.	TRBD2	TRBV6-5	TRBJ2-1	TGTGCCAGCAGTTCATTAGCGGGAAGAATGGGAAATGAGCAGTTCTTC	CASSSLAGRMGNEQFF
.	.	TRBV7-3	TRBJ2-3	TGTGCCAGCAGCTTAATCTCAGCTGATACGCAGTATTTT	CASSLISADTQYF
.	TRBD1	TRBV9	TRBJ1-3	TGTGCCAGCAGCGCGGGACAGGGAGGGGCTGGAAACACCATATATTTT	CASSAGQGGAGNTIYF
few	.	TRBV12-3/TRBV12-4	TRBJ2-1	TGTGCCAGCAGGACTACCTCCGGTTACAATGAGCAGTTCTTC	CASRTTSGYNEQFF
few	TRBD1	TRBV29-1	TRBJ2-1	TGCAGCGTTGAAGATGAGGTACAGGGGTCAACCTACAATGAGCAGTTCTTC	CSVEDEVQGSTYNEQFF
.	.	TRBV5-1	TRBJ1-2	TGCGCCAGCAGCTTGGGGGCAAGCGAGTATGGCTACACCTTC	CASSLGASEYGYTF
.	TRBD1	TRBV7-9	TRBJ1-1	TGTGCCAGCAGCTTAATGGGACAGCAGAACACTGAAGCTTTCTTT	CASSLMGQQNTEAFF
few	.	TRBV5-4	TRBJ2-7	TGTGCCAGCAGCTACTACGGGGGGACAAACGACTTC	CASSYYGGTNDF
few	TRBD1	TRBV29-1	TRBJ2-7	TGCCGGGACAGGGTCTACGAGCAGTACTTC	CRDRVYEQYF
.	.	TRBV10-3	TRBJ2-1	TGTGCCAACGCCATTAGCGTGTTGGACAATGAGCAGTTCTTC	CANAISVLDNEQFF
.	.	TRBV18	TRBJ2-7	TGTGCCAGCTCACCACCCACCCTGGGCGAGCAGTACTTC	CASSPPTLGEQYF
.	.	TRBV12-3/TRBV12-4	TRBJ1-2	TGTGCCAGCAGTGCCCGTCCAGGGCCAGGGATCCAAAACTACACCTTC	CASSARPGPGIQNYTF
few	.	TRBV12-3/TRBV12-4	TRBJ1-1	TGTGCCAGCGGGAAGGGGAGATCGAACACTGAAGCTTTCTTT	CASGKGRSNTEAFF
many	.	TRBV12-3/TRBV12-4	TRBJ2-1	TGTGCCAGCTCCCCGGGGCCCTACAATGAGCAGTTCTTC	CASSPGPYNEQFF
.	TRBD1	TRBV6-5	TRBJ2-6	TGTGCCAGCAGCATACTTAAGACAGGGACTGGGGCCAACGTCCTGACTTTC	CASSILKTGTGANVLTF
few	TRBD1	TRBV7-2	TRBJ2-1	TGTGCCAGCAGGTCCGACAGGGTTCATGAGCAGTTCTTC	CASRSDRVHEQFF
few	.	TRBV24-1	TRBJ2-7	TGTGCCACCAGTGACCATCACGGGACTTACGAGCAGTACTTC	CATSDHHGTYEQYF
.	TRBD1	TRBV6-5	TRBJ1-2	TGTGCCAGCAGTTACTCGAGGACAGGGCCCTATGGCTACACCTTC	CASSYSRTGPYGYTF
.	TRBD1	TRBV2	TRBJ1-2	TGTGCCTCCTGTGAACAGGGGCCTAATGGCTACACCTTC	CASCEQGPNGYTF
few	TRBD2	TRBV19	TRBJ2-7	TGTGCCAGTTCCGCTAGCGGGAGGGTGTACGAGCAGTACTTC	CASSASGRVYEQYF
many	TRBD2	TRBV5-5	TRBJ2-7	TGTGCCAGCAGCCTGGAACCCGGACTAGCGGGGGGCTCCTACGAGCAGTACTTC	CASSLEPGLAGGSYEQYF
few	TRBD2	TRBV6-1	TRBJ2-1	TGTGCCAGCAGTGATGCGGGACTAGCGGGACCTTACAATGAGCAGTTCTTC	CASSDAGLAGPYNEQFF
.	.	TRBV12-3/TRBV12-4	TRBJ1-2	TGTGCCAGCCGACGGGGAGAGGGTTTGGGTGGCTACACCTTC	CASRRGEGLGGYTF
many	.	TRBV11-2	TRBJ1-2	TGTGCCAGCAGCTTAGAATCCAGGTTCTATGGCTACACCTTC	CASSLESRFYGYTF
few	TRBD2	TRBV20-1	TRBJ2-3	TGCAGTGCTAGAGATCCCCTACCTAGCGGGAGGTCCCCAGATACGCAGTATTTT	CSARDPLPSGRSPDTQYF
many	.	TRBV12-3/TRBV12-4	TRBJ1-1	TGTGCCAGCAGTTTCAGGGAGAACACTGAAGCTTTCTTT	CASSFRENTEAFF
.	TRBD1	TRBV20-1	TRBJ2-1	TGCAGTGCTGCCCCAGGGGGCATCGAGCAGTTCTTC	CSAAPGGIEQFF
few	TRBD1	TRBV4-1	TRBJ1-2	TGCGCCAGCAGCCGGATCGGACAGGGTAGGGGGGACTATGGCTACACCTTC	CASSRIGQGRGDYGYTF
.	TRBD2	TRBV20-1	TRBJ2-5	TGCAGTGCTAGGAGCCTAGCGGGAGACGAGACCCAGTACTTC	CSARSLAGDETQYF
.	.	TRBV24-1	TRBJ2-2	TGTGCCACCAGTGGTAAAGGGCTGAGAAGCACCGGGGAGCTGTTTTTT	CATSGKGLRSTGELFF
few	.	TRBV12-3/TRBV12-4	TRBJ2-4	TGTGCCAGCAGCCGGGGGGCGGCCAAAAACATTCAGTACTTC	CASSRGAAKNIQYF
few	.	TRBV7-2	TRBJ1-3	TGTGCCAGCAGCTTAGATGGTGACCCTCGGTGGAACACCATATATTTT	CASSLDGDPRWNTIYF
many	.	TRBV24-1	TRBJ2-3	TGTGCCACCAGTGATTTCCGGACCGCGGCAGATACGCAGTATTTT	CATSDFRTAADTQYF
.	.	TRBV7-6	TRBJ1-1	TGTGCCAGCAGCGGGTACCGGGAAGGGACTGAAGCTTTCTTT	CASSGYREGTEAFF
few	TRBD1	TRBV7-8	TRBJ2-1	TGTGCCAGCAGCCTTCCGGGACAGGCGTTCAATGAGCAGTTCTTC	CASSLPGQAFNEQFF
.	TRBD2	TRBV5-1	TRBJ2-1	TGCGCCAGCAGCTTGGCTACTAGCGGGGTCAATGAGCAGTTCTTC	CASSLATSGVNEQFF
many	TRBD2	TRBV12-3/TRBV12-4	TRBJ2-1	TGTGCCAGCAGTTCCTGGGGCGGGGGTAACAATGAGCAGTTCTTC	CASSSWGGGNNEQFF
few	.	TRBV29-1	TRBJ1-1	TGCAGCGCCTCTGGGGGATGGACTGAAGCTTTCTTT	CSASGGWTEAFF
few	.	TRBV6-2/TRBV6-3	TRBJ2-4	TGTGCCAGCAGTCAGCCTCAGCCCAAAAACATTCAGTACTTC	CASSQPQPKNIQYF
.	TRBD1	TRBV12-3/TRBV12-4	TRBJ1-1	TGTGCCAGCAGACCGACAGGGGAGACTGAAGCTTTCTTT	CASRPTGETEAFF
few	TRBD2	TRBV28	TRBJ2-7	TGTGCCAGCAGTACCAGGGAGGGCCAGGGTTACGAGCAGTACTTC	CASSTREGQGYEQYF
.	.	TRBV12-3/TRBV12-4	TRBJ1-1	TGTGCCACTACAAATACAGAGAACACTGAAGCTTTCTTT	CATTNTENTEAFF
.	.	TRBV6-5	TRBJ2-5	TGTGCCAGCAGTTCCACAGGCGCATGGGAGACCCAGTACTTC	CASSSTGAWETQYF
few	TRBD2	TRBV5-1	TRBJ2-3	TGCGCCAGCAGCTTTGGGACTAGTGACACAGATACGCAGTATTTT	CASSFGTSDTDTQYF